This T cell receptor beta chain was sequenced in a study of OX40 agonist ivuxolimab in advanced cancers. In terms of the full investigation: The costimulatory receptor OX40 (CD134) was targeted by ivuxolimab, a fully human IgG2 agonistic monoclonal antibody. Intravenous ivuxolimab was administered to patients every 2 weeks at six dose levels: 0.01, 0.1, 0.3, 1.5, 3 and 10 mg/kg. Of the approximately 54 dose-escalation patients, hepatocellular carcinoma was present in about 20, melanoma in roughly 15, renal cell carcinoma in 9 and head and neck cancer in 9. In the dose-escalation cohort, 70% to 85% of patients were male, and the mean age was around 60 years, with a range of about 23 to 90. Patients were allowed to have had prior anti-PD-1, anti-PD-L1 or anti-CTLA-4 therapy, and 40% of the dose-escalation patients had been treated with checkpoint inhibitors. Partial responses occurred in three dose-escalation patients, of whom one had hepatocellular carcinoma and two had cutaneous melanoma. Peripheral TCRbeta sequencing aimed to test whether ivuxolimab altered TCR sequence diversity and caused clonal T-cell expansion. The paper reports the monotherapy dose-escalation portion (N of about 47 patients) of the phase I ivuxolimab trial. Study-wide conclusions, independent of this receptor: Which antigens the clonally expanded peripheral T cells were specific for was not determined. After ivuxolimab, CD8+ T cells had more expanded clones than CD4+ T cells on average. Clonal expansion of both CD4+ and CD8+ blood T cells was observed from baseline to week 6 at doses 0.1 to 3.0 mg/kg. In the 0.1-3.0 mg/kg groups, partial responders were among the patients with the lowest normalized peripheral clonal expansion, particularly in CD8+ T cells. Low levels of normalized T-cell clonal expansion were also seen in some nonresponding patients.

To sequence the TCRbeta CDR3 region, genomic DNA was isolated from the sorted cells. TCRbeta CDR3 regions were sequenced using the immunoSEQ Assay. TCRdb holds this immuneACCESS table with in-frame rearrangements only. Some clones are missing; in checked studies, unresolved V genes explain under half, and the rest has no known cause. The sample table holds around 44,000 clones, of which approximately 87% were seen once. Around 33% of the sample rests with the top ten. Patients with autoimmune disease history or receiving systemic immunosuppression were excluded from the trial. Peripheral blood for TCR sequencing was drawn from every dose cohort at baseline, at cycle 4 day 1 and at cycle 7 day 1. Samples were obtained from an open-label, multicenter, first-in-human phase I dose-escalation trial of ivuxolimab. Adults with locally advanced or metastatic melanoma, renal cell, hepatocellular, or head and neck squamous cell carcinoma were enrolled in the trial. CD4+ and CD8+ T cells were sorted separately from peripheral blood before TCR sequencing.

In regard to this clone: No antigen is known for it. Base quality data are lacking; no much larger clone is found one base away.

The sequenced sample was CD4+ or CD8+ T cells sorted from blood, obtained in a trial of the OX40 agonist ivuxolimab. The TCR sequence derives from an adult with an advanced solid tumor such as melanoma, head and neck, liver or kidney cancer.

The CDR3 region: CASSAIRTSGVPNTGELFF. In nucleotide form, the sequence is TGTGCCAGCAGCGCTATTAGGACTAGCGGGGTCCCGAACACCGGGGAGCTGTTTTTT. Rearrangement joined TRBV9 to TRBJ2-2, and 12 junctional nucleotides match TRBD2. Trimming removed 3 bases from V and 0 bases from J; the gene matches leave 9 bases unexplained. CDR1 and CDR2 were assigned from the germline V gene as SGDLS and YYNGEE. The CDR3 has 19 amino acids, counting the end cysteine and phenylalanine. Of the read, only the CDR3 DNA is kept; its 57 bases are in frame from base 1.